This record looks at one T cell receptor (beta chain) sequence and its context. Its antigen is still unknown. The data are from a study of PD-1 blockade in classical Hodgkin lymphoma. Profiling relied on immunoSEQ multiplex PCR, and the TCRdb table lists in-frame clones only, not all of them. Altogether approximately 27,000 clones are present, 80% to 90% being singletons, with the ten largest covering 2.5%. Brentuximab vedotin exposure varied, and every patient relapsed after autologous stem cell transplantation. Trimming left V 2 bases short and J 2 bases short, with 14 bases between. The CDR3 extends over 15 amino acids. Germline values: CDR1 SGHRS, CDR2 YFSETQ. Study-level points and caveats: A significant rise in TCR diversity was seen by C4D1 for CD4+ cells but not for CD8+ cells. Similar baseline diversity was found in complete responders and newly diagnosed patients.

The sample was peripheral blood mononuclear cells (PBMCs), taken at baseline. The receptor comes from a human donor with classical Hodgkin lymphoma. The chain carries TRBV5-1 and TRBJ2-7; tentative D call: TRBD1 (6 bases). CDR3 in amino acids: CASSFLADRAYEQYF. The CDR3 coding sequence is TGCGCCAGCAGCTTTCTCGCGGACAGAGCCTACGAGCAGTACTTC.